This T cell receptor (beta chain) originates from a study of CD8+ T cells in alopecia areata. The CDR3 sequence is 16 residues long. The germline CDR1 and CDR2 sequences are LGHNT and FRNRAP. V was pared by 2 bases and J by 6 bases, with 18 bases between. This clone was counted between two and nine times. The treatment was: oral pan-JAK inhibitor, 5-10 mg twice daily. Extracted RNA was reverse transcribed into cDNA, the sequencing template. TCRdb's table, derived via immunoSEQ multiplex PCR, lists solely in-frame clones and lacks some. The sample includes 110,000 or so clones, approximately 51% of them seen just once.

This clonotype was obtained from a human donor with alopecia areata. The chain couples TRBV12-5 to TRBJ2-3; D not certain. This specimen was CD4+ T cells sorted from blood, taken at week 24, from a patient treated with tofacitinib. CDR3 coding DNA: TGTGCTAGTGGTTTGAGTGGCTCCCTGGGTTGGGATACGCAGTATTTT. The encoded protein is CASGLSGSLGWDTQYF.